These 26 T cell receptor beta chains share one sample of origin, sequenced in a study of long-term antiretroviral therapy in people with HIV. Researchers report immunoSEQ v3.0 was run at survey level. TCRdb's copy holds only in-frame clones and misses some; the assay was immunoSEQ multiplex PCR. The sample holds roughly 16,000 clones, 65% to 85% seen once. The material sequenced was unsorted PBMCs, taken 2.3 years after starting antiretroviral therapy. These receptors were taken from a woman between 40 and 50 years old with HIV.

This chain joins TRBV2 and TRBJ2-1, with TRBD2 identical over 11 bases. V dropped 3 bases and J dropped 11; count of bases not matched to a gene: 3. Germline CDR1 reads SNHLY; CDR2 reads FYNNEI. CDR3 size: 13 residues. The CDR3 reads CASSDGTSGKQFF. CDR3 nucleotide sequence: TGTGCCAGCAGTGATGGGACTAGCGGAAAGCAGTTCTTC.

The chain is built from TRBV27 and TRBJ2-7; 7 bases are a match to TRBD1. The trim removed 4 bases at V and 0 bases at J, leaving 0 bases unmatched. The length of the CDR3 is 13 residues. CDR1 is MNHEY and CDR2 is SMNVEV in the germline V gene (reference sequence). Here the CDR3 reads CASSWTGSYEQYF. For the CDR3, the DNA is TGTGCCAGCAGTTGGACAGGCTCCTACGAGCAGTACTTC.

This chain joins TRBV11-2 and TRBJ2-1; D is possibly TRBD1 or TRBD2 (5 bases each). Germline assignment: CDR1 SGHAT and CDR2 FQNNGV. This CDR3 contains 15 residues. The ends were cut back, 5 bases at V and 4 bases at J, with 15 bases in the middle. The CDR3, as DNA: TGTGCCAGCAGCCCAGAGGGGCGATCATACAATGAGCAGTTCTTC. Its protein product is CASSPEGRSYNEQFF.

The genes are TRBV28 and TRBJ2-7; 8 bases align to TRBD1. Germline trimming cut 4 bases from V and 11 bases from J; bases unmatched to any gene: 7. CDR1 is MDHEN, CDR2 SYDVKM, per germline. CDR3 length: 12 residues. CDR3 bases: TGTGCCAGCAGTTCCCCTACAGGGGGGAAGTACTTC. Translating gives CASSSPTGGKYF.

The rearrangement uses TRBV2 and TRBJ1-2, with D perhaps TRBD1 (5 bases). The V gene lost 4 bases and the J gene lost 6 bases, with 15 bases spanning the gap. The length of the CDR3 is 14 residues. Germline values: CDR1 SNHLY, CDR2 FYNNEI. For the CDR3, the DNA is TGTGCCAGCAGTGCGTTGCGGAGACAGAATGGCTACACCTTC. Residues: CASSALRRQNGYTF.

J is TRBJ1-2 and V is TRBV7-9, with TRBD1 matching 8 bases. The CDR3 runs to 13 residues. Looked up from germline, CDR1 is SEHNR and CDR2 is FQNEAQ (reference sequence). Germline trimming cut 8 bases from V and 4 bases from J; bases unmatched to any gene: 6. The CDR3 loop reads CASSGGAFYGYTF. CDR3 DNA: TGTGCCAGCTCAGGGGGCGCATTCTATGGCTACACCTTC.

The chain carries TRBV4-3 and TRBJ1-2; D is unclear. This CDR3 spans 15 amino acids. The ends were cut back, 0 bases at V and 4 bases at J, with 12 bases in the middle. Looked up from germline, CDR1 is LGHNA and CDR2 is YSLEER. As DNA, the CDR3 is TGCGCCAGCAGCCAAGATAGAACGGGATTCTATGGCTACACCTTC. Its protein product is CASSQDRTGFYGYTF.

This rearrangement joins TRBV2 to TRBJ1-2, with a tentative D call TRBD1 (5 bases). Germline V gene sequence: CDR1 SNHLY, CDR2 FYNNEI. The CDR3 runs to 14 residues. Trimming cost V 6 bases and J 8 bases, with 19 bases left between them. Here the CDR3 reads CASRLWGGDRGYTF. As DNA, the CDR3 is TGTGCCAGCAGACTATGGGGAGGGGATAGAGGCTACACCTTC.

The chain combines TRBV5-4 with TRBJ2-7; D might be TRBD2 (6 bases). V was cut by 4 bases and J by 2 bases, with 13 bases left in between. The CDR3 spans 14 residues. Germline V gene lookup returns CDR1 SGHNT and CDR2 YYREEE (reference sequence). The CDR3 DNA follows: TGTGCCAGCAGCCATGGGAGGCAGCCCTACGAGCAGTACTTC. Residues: CASSHGRQPYEQYF.

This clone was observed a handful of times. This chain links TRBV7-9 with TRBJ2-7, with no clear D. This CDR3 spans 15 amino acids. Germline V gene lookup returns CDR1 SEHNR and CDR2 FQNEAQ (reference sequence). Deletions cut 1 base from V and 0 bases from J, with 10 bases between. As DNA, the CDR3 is TGTGCCAGCAGCTTAGATCCCAGCAGCTCCTACGAGCAGTACTTC. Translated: CASSLDPSSSYEQYF. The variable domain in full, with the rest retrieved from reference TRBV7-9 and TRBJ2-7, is DTGVSQNPRHKITKRGQNVTFRCDPISEHNRLYWYRQTLGQGPEFLTYFQNEAQLEKSRLLSDRFSAERPKGSFSTLEIQRTEQGDSAMYLCASSLDPSSSYEQYFGPGTRLTVT.

CDR3 DNA sequence: TGCAGCGTTGACGCGGGTGAAAAACTGTTTTTT. Translating gives CSVDAGEKLFF. V usage is TRBV29-1 and J usage is TRBJ1-4; D gene uncertain. Trimming shortened V by 3 bases and J by 7 bases, and 6 bases separated the two germline ends. The CDR3 contains 11 residues. Germline CDR1 and CDR2: SQVTM and ANQGSEA.

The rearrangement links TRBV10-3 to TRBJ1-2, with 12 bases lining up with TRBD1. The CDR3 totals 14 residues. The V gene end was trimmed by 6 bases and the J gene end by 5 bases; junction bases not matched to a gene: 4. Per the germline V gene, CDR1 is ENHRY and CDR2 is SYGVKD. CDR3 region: CAIRTGQGAYGYTF. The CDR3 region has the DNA TGTGCCATCAGGACGGGACAGGGGGCTTATGGCTACACCTTC.

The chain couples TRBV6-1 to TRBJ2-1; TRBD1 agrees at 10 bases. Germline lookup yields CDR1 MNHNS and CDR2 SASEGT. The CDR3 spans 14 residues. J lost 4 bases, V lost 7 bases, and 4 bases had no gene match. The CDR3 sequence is CASKGQGGYNEQFF. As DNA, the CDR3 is TGTGCCAGCAAAGGACAGGGGGGATACAATGAGCAGTTCTTC.

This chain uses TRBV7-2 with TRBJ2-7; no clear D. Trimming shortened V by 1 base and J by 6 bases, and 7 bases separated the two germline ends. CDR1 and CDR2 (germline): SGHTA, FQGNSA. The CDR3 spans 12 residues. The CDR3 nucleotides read TGTGCCAGCAGCTTAGTTTCCGGCGAGCAGTACTTC. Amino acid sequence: CASSLVSGEQYF.

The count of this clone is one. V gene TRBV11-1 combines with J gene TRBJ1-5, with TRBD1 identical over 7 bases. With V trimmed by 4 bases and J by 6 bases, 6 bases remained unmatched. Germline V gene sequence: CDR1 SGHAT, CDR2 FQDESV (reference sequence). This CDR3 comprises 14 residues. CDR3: CASSSQGFGQPQHF. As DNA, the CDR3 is TGTGCCAGCAGCTCACAGGGGTTCGGTCAGCCCCAGCATTTT. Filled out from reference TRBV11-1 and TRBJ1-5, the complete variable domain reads EAEVAQSPRYKITEKSQAVAFWCDPISGHATLYWYRQILGQGPELLVQFQDESVVDDSQLPKDRFSAERLKGVDSTLKIQPAELGDSAMYLCASSSQGFGQPQHFGDGTRLSIL.

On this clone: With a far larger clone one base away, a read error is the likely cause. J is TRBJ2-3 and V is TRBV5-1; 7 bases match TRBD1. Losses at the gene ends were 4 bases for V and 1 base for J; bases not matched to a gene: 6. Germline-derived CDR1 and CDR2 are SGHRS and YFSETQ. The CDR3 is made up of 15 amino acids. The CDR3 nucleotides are TGCGCCAGCAGCCTGACAGGGATGGGCACAGATACGCAGTATTTT. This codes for CASSLTGMGTDTQYF.

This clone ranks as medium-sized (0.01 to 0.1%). CDR3 sequence reads: CASSLRGRQETQYF. DNA of the CDR3: TGTGCCAGCAGCTTAAGAGGGAGACAAGAGACCCAGTACTTC. V is TRBV7-7 and J is TRBJ2-5; possible D gene TRBD2, 5 bases. The germline V and J ends were trimmed by 2 bases and 2 bases, with 9 bases remaining between them. The CDR3 covers 14 residues. CDR1 and CDR2 (germline): SSHAT, FNYEAQ (reference sequence).

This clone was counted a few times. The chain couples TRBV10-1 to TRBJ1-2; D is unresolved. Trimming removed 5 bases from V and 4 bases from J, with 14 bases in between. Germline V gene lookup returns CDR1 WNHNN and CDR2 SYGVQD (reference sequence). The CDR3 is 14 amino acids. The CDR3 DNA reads TGCGCCAGCAGTTCTTCCGGACGGAGCTATGGCTACACCTTC. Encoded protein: CASSSSGRSYGYTF.

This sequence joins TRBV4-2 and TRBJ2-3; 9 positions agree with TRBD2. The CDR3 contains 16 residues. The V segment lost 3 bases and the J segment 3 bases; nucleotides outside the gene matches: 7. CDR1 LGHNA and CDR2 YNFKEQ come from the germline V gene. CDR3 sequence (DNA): TGTGCCAGCAGCCAGCTAAGCGGGGGGTTAACAGATACGCAGTATTTT. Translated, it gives CASSQLSGGLTDTQYF.

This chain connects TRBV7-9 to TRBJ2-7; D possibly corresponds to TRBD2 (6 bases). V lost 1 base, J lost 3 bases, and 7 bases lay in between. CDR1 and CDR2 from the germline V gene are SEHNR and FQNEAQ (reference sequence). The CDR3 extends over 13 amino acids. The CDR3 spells CASSLGGDYEQYF. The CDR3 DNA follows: TGTGCCAGCAGCTTAGGCGGGGACTACGAGCAGTACTTC.

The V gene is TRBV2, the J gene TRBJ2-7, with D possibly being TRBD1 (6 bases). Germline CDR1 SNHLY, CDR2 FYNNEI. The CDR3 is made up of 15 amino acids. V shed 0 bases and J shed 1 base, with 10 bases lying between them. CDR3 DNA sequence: TGTGCCAGCAGTGAAGCGCTAGGGGGATCCTACGAGCAGTACTTC. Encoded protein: CASSEALGGSYEQYF. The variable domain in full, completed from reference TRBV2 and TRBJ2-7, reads EPEVTQTPSHQVTQMGQEVILRCVPISNHLYFYWYRQILGQKVEFLVSFYNNEISEKSEIFDDQFSVERPDGSNFTLKIRSTKLEDSAMYFCASSEALGGSYEQYFGPGTRLTVT.

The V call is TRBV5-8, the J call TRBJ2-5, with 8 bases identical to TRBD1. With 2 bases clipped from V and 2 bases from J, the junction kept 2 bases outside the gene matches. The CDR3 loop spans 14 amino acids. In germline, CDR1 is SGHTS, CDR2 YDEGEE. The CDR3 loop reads CASSLGQGQETQYF. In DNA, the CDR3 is TGTGCCAGCAGCTTAGGACAGGGTCAAGAGACCCAGTACTTC.

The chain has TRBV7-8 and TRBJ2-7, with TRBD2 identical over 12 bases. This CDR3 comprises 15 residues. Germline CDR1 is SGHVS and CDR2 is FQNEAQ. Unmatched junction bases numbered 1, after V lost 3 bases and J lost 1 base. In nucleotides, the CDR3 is TGTGCCAGCAGCTTCGGACTAGCGGGATCCTACGAGCAGTACTTC. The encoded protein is CASSFGLAGSYEQYF.

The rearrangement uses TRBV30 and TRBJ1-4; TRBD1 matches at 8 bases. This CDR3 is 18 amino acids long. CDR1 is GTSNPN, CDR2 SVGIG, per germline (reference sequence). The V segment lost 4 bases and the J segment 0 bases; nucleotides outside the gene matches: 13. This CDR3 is CAWTMYRTGRTTNEKLFF. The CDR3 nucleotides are TGTGCCTGGACTATGTACCGGACAGGGAGAACAACTAATGAAAAACTGTTTTTT. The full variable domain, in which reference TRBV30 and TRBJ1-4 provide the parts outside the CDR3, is SQTIHQWPATLVQPVGSPLSLECTVEGTSNPNLYWYRQAAGRGLQLLFYSVGIGQISSEVPQNLSASRPQDRQFILSSKKLLLSDSGFYLCAWTMYRTGRTTNEKLFFGSGTQLSVL.

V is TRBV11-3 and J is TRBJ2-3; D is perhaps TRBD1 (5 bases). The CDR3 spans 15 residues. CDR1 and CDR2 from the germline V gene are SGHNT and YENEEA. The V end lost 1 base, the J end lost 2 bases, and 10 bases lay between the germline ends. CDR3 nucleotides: TGTGCCAGCAGCTTAGGACAGAACCCCACAGATACGCAGTATTTT. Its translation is CASSLGQNPTDTQYF.

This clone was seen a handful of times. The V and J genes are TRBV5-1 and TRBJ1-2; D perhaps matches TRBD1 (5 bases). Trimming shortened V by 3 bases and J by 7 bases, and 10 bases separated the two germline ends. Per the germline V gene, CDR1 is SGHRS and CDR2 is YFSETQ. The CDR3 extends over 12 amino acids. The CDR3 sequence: CASSSREAGYTF. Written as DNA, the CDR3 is TGCGCCAGCAGCTCCAGGGAAGCTGGCTACACCTTC.